A single T cell receptor (beta chain) is shown here with its context. PCR used 60 Vbeta primers and 13 Jbeta primers. Produced via immunoSEQ multiplex PCR; TCRdb's table is partial and in-frame only. This repertoire shows tens of thousands of clones, less than 75% found once; its top ten account for around 2.3%. The V gene's germline CDR1 is LNHNV and CDR2 YYDKDF (reference sequence). CDR3 size: 14 residues. V shed 0 bases and J shed 5 bases, with 10 bases lying between them. The data stem from a study of cytomegalovirus exposure and HLA in healthy donors. Looking at the study overall: As an earlier analysis found, 150 million to 200 million T cells yielded around 110 million unique TCR beta sequences.

The receptor comes from a man aged 25-45 years in good health and CMV-seronegative. The material sequenced was PBMCs. The chain links TRBV15 to TRBJ2-5, with D possibly TRBD2 on 6 matching bases. The CDR3 protein is CATSRDRGAETQYF. In DNA, the CDR3 is TGTGCCACCAGCAGAGATCGCGGGGCGGAGACCCAGTACTTC.